Reported below is one TCR beta chain. These data are taken from a study of blood T cells in healthy people across ages. With 0 bases clipped from V and 7 bases from J, the junction kept 7 bases outside the gene matches. CDR1 and CDR2 from the germline V gene are SGDLS and YYNGEE. This CDR3 has 17 residues. Combining a sample-barcoded 5' primer with a J-beta primer mix, a second PCR ran for 7 to 11 cycles. MiXCR, applied by TCRdb to the 5' RACE reads, yields one record per CDR3 protein. The data contain 720,000 or so distinct CDR3 sequences, roughly two fifths of them singletons. The sequence was collected from a man at least 80 years old in good health. Sample: blood. V and J are TRBV9 and TRBJ2-1, with 13 bases lining up with TRBD2. The CDR3 loop reads CASSVEAGLAGPNEQFF. The CDR3 region has the DNA TGTGCCAGCAGCGTAGAGGCGGGACTAGCGGGACCAAATGAGCAGTTCTTC.